The rows below give T cell receptor beta chains drawn from one sample of a study of blood T cell repertoires in COVID-19. Sequencing used immunoSEQ multiplex PCR; TCRdb keeps in-frame clones, though not all of them. The sample lists roughly 90,000 clones; 80% were seen once. Source material: peripheral blood. These TCRs come from a human donor in a cohort sampled during active COVID-19. Each CDR3 is given with its conserved first and last residue. The D gene is left open where the match is weak. Clone size is stated in some rows and not others, as once, few, many or a class when expanded.

v_call,d_call,clone_size,j_call,cdr3_nt,cdr3_aa
TRBV27,TRBD1,-,TRBJ1-1,TGTGCCAGCACTTCCGGCAGGGGGCGCGGAGGGTCATGGGTCACTGAAGCTTTCTTT,CASTSGRGRGGSWVTEAFF
TRBV7-9,-,-,TRBJ1-2,TGTGCCAGCAGCTTAGTCCAGGGAGGCTACACCTTC,CASSLVQGGYTF
TRBV6-2/TRBV6-3,TRBD1,-,TRBJ2-7,TGTGCCAGCAGTCTCCTTGGGACAGGCTACGAGCAGTACTTC,CASSLLGTGYEQYF
TRBV6-6,-,once,TRBJ2-7,TGTGCCAGCAGTTATGGTTCGGGGGTCCACGAGCAGTACTTC,CASSYGSGVHEQYF
TRBV27,-,-,TRBJ2-7,TGTGCCAGCAGTTTATCCGCGCTGGACTCCATGAGCTCCTACGAGCAGTACTTC,CASSLSALDSMSSYEQYF
TRBV27,TRBD1,-,TRBJ1-5,TGTGCCAGCAGTTTAATGGGACAGGTCAATCAGCCCCAGCATTTT,CASSLMGQVNQPQHF
TRBV5-4,TRBD1,-,TRBJ1-1,TGTGCCAGCAGCAGGGACAGATGGGACACTGAAGCTTTCTTT,CASSRDRWDTEAFF
TRBV23-1,-,-,TRBJ2-5,TGCGCCAGCAGTCACCTCCCCCGAGACAGTCAAGAGACCCAGTACTTC,CASSHLPRDSQETQYF
TRBV7-8,-,-,TRBJ2-7,TGTGCCAGCAGCTTAGAACGGCGGGACGAGCAGTACTTC,CASSLERRDEQYF
TRBV9,TRBD1,-,TRBJ2-3,TGTGCCAGCAGCTCCCGGACAGGGTCGATCCCAGATACGCAGTATTTT,CASSSRTGSIPDTQYF
TRBV18,TRBD2,-,TRBJ2-1,TGTGCCAGCTCACCAGTAAGCGGGGGGGCCCACAATGAGCAGTTCTTC,CASSPVSGGAHNEQFF
TRBV4-2,-,-,TRBJ1-2,TGTGCCAGCAGCCAAGCCGCGCTTGGGGCCTCCTATGGCTACACCTTC,CASSQAALGASYGYTF
TRBV6-1,-,-,TRBJ2-4,TGTGCCAGCAGTGAAGGGACAGGGAGGGACATTCAGTACTTC,CASSEGTGRDIQYF
TRBV28,-,-,TRBJ1-1,TGTGCCAGCAGCGTCGGAGGGATCAACATGAACACTGAAGCTTTCTTT,CASSVGGINMNTEAFF
TRBV5-1,-,-,TRBJ2-1,TGCGCCAGCAGCTTGAGCCAGCGGAACTATGGAAATGAGCAGTTCTTC,CASSLSQRNYGNEQFF
TRBV18,-,once,TRBJ2-1,TGTGCCAGCTCACCCGGGCGAGGGAACAATGAGCAGTTCTTC,CASSPGRGNNEQFF
TRBV15,TRBD1,-,TRBJ1-5,TGTGCCACCAGCCCGACAGGGTCCAGCAATCAGCCCCAGCATTTT,CATSPTGSSNQPQHF
TRBV4-1,-,-,TRBJ2-2,TGCGCCAGCAGCCGAGGAGGCCGGGAGCTGTTTTTT,CASSRGGRELFF
TRBV19,-,-,TRBJ2-1,TGTGCCAGTAGTGTACGGGCGACCGCGGGGAATGAGCAGTTCTTC,CASSVRATAGNEQFF
TRBV18,TRBD1,-,TRBJ1-2,TGTGCCAGCTCACCGGGACAGGGGGAGATCGGCTTC,CASSPGQGEIGF
TRBV5-1,TRBD2,-,TRBJ2-5,TGCGCCAGCAGCCCCATAACTAGCGGGGTGGCGGAGACCCAGTACTTC,CASSPITSGVAETQYF
TRBV2,-,many,TRBJ1-2,TGTGCCAGCAGTGAGCACGACAGGTCTTCAGGGGGCTACACCTTC,CASSEHDRSSGGYTF
TRBV18,-,-,TRBJ1-2,TGTGCCAGCTCACCACTTCAGGGGCCCTATGAGGGCTACACCTTC,CASSPLQGPYEGYTF
TRBV6-5,-,-,TRBJ2-1,TGTGCCAGCAGAACAGGGCGCCTAGGGGACAATGAGCAGTTCTTC,CASRTGRLGDNEQFF
TRBV6-6,-,-,TRBJ1-2,TGTGCCAGCAGTTACGACCCGGGAGTCAACTATGGCTACACCTTC,CASSYDPGVNYGYTF
TRBV27,-,-,TRBJ2-1,TGTGCCAGCACTGTGACAGGAGCCCAAAATGAGCAGTTCTTC,CASTVTGAQNEQFF
TRBV11-3,-,-,TRBJ1-1,TGTGCCAGCAGCACGGGTTTTCGGACTGAAGCTTTCTTT,CASSTGFRTEAFF
TRBV5-1,-,-,TRBJ2-1,TGCGCCAGCAGCTTGGAAGGGGTCGGTGTCAATGAGCAGTTCTTC,CASSLEGVGVNEQFF
TRBV5-5,TRBD1,-,TRBJ2-1,TGTGCCAGCTCCCGGACAGGGGGGAACAATGAGCAGTTCTTC,CASSRTGGNNEQFF
TRBV2,TRBD2,-,TRBJ2-3,TGTGCCAGCAGGAGAGGACGGGACTACACAGATACGCAGTATTTT,CASRRGRDYTDTQYF
TRBV7-3,-,-,TRBJ2-1,-,CASSYGTSSGHEQFF
TRBV7-2,TRBD2,-,TRBJ2-1,TGTGCCAGCAGCTCTACGGGACTAGCTTTTGAGCAGTTCTTC,CASSSTGLAFEQFF
TRBV5-6,-,-,TRBJ1-6,TGTGCCAGCAGCTTGCGGGACTCCTATAATTCACCCCTCCACTTT,CASSLRDSYNSPLHF
TRBV7-8,-,-,TRBJ1-2,TGTGCCAGCAGCTCGGACAAGGGGCTTGGAGGCTACACCTTC,CASSSDKGLGGYTF
TRBV18,-,-,TRBJ1-2,TGTGCCAGCTCACCAAGGTCGACACTTTCTGAAGGCGACTATGGCTACACCTTC,CASSPRSTLSEGDYGYTF
TRBV7-6,TRBD1,-,TRBJ1-2,TGTGCCAGCAGCTTAGACGACAGGGGATTGGGTGGCTACACCTTC,CASSLDDRGLGGYTF
TRBV24-1,TRBD2,once,TRBJ2-1,TGTGCCACCAGTGATTTGCAGGGAGGGAATGAGCAGTTCTTC,CATSDLQGGNEQFF
TRBV28,-,-,TRBJ1-5,TGTGCCAGCAGGGGGGGGCGGAATAAGCCCCAGCATTTT,CASRGGRNKPQHF
TRBV27,TRBD2,-,TRBJ2-1,TGTGCCAGCAGTCTAACGACTAGCGACCTCAATGAGCAGTTCTTC,CASSLTTSDLNEQFF
TRBV18,-,-,TRBJ2-1,TGTGCCAGCTCACCTGACAGCCAACCCCGCAATGAGCAGTTCTTC,CASSPDSQPRNEQFF
TRBV28,-,few,TRBJ2-5,TGTGCCAGCAGTTTTTCGAGGGTCCAAGAGACCCAGTACTTC,CASSFSRVQETQYF
TRBV6-5,-,-,TRBJ2-1,TGTGCCAGCAGTCCCGAGGTTGCAGGGGAGCAGTTCTTC,CASSPEVAGEQFF
TRBV7-9,TRBD1,-,TRBJ2-3,TGTGCCAGCAGCTTTCTCTACAGGGGAACAGATACGCAGTATTTT,CASSFLYRGTDTQYF
TRBV7-9,-,few,TRBJ2-7,TGTGCCAGCAGCTCTCCCTCCTACGAGCAGTACTTC,CASSSPSYEQYF
TRBV20-1,-,-,TRBJ1-1,TGCAGTACCGGTTGGGCTTTCTTT,CSTGWAFF
TRBV4-2,-,few,TRBJ1-2,TGTGCCAGCAGCTCCCGGGAGGCTAAAAAAGCTAACTATGGCTACACCTTC,CASSSREAKKANYGYTF
TRBV18,-,-,TRBJ2-3,TGTGCCAGCTCACCAAGGCGGGACACAGATACGCAGTATTTT,CASSPRRDTDTQYF
TRBV3-1/TRBV3-2,TRBD2,once,TRBJ2-3,TGTGCCAGCAGCCAAGATGGGGGAGGGCCCCCCACAGATACGCAGTATTTT,CASSQDGGGPPTDTQYF